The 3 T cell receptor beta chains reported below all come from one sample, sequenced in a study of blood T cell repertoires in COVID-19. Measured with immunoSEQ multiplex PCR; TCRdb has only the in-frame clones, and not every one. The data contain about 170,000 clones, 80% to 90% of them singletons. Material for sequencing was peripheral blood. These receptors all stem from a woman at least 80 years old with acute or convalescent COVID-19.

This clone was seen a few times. CDR3 sequence: CASTEQLNTEAFF. The CDR3 DNA reads TGTGCCAGCACCGAACAGTTGAACACTGAAGCTTTCTTT. The chain links TRBV28 to TRBJ1-1; D is uncertain. The germline V and J ends were trimmed by 7 bases and 0 bases, with 9 bases remaining between them. Germline CDR1 MDHEN, CDR2 SYDVKM. CDR3 size: 13 residues.

DNA of the CDR3: TGTGCCAGCAGCCATTGGACAGGGAGCTCCTACAATGAGCAGTTCTTC. Translation gives CASSHWTGSSYNEQFF. V and J are TRBV3-1 (or the pseudogene TRBV3-2) and TRBJ2-1; TRBD1 matches 8 bases. The CDR3 contains 16 residues. Germline trimming cut 3 bases from V and 0 bases from J; bases unmatched to any gene: 4. CDR1 is LGHDT, CDR2 YNNKEL, per germline (reference sequence).

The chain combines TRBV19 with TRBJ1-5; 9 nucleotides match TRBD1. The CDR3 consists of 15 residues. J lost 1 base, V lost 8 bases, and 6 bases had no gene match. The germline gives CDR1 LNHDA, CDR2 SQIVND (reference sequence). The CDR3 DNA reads TGTGCCAGTCAAGAACAGGGGGCAAGCAATCAGCCCCAGCATTTT. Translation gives CASQEQGASNQPQHF.